This TCR beta chain is from a study of T cell changes during pregnancy in multiple sclerosis. Here immunoSEQ multiplex PCR was the method, and the copy in TCRdb shows in-frame clones only, minus some. The data contain tens of thousands of clones, approximately 92% of them singletons. Sequencing was performed on peripheral blood, taken in the third trimester of pregnancy. The clonotype was recovered from a female donor in good health, enrolled as a control in a pregnancy study.

DNA of the CDR3: TGTGCCAGTCGCCTCCATACTAGCGGGAGGGCCAGAGAGCAGTTCTTC. Amino acid sequence: CASRLHTSGRAREQFF. V usage is TRBV19 and J usage is TRBJ2-1; TRBD2 matches 13 bases. Trimming cost V 8 bases and J 10 bases; bases outside gene matches: 14. The germline gives CDR1 LNHDA, CDR2 SQIVND (reference sequence). CDR3 length: 16 amino acids.